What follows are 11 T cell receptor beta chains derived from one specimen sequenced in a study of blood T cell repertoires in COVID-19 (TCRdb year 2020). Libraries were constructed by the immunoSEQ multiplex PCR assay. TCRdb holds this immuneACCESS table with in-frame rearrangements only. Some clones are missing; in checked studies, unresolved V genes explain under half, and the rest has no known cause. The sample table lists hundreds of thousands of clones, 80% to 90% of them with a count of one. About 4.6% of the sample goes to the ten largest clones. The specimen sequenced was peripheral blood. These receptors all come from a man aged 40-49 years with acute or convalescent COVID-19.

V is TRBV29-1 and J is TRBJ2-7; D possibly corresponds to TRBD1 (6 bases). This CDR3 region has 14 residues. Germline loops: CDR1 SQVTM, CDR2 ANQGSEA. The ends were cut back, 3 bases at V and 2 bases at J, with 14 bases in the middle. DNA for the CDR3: TGCAGCGTTGAGACAGGCAGGGCGACCTACGAGCAGTACTTC. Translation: CSVETGRATYEQYF.

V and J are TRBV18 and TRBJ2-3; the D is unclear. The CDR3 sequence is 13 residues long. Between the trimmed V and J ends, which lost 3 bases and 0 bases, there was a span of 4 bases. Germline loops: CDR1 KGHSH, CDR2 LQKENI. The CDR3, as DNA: TGTGCCAGCTCACCCCAGAGCACAGATACGCAGTATTTT. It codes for CASSPQSTDTQYF.

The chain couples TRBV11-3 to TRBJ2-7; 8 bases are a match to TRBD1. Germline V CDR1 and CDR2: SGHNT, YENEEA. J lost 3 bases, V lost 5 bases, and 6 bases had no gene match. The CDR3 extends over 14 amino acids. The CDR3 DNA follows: TGTGCCAGCAGCCCAGGACAGGGACGCTACGAGCAGTACTTC. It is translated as CASSPGQGRYEQYF.

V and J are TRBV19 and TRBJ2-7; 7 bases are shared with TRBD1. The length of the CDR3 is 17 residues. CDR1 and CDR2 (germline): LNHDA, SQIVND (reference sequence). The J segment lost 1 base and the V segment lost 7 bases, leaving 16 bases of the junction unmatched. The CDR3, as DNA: TGTGCCAGTACCGCTAAGGGCGTGGGACAGAAGTCCTACGAGCAGTACTTC. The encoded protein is CASTAKGVGQKSYEQYF.

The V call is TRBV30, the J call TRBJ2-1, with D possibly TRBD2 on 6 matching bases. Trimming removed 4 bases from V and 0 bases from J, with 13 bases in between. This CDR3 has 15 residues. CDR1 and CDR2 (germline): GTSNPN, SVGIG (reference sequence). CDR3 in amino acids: CAWMGGTSSYNEQFF. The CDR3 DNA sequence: TGTGCCTGGATGGGCGGGACGAGCTCCTACAATGAGCAGTTCTTC.

For the CDR3, the DNA is TGTGCCAGCAGCTCACACCCACAGAATTCACCCCTCCACTTT. Its translation is CASSSHPQNSPLHF. V is TRBV5-4 and J is TRBJ1-6; D remains unclear. The CDR3 loop spans 14 amino acids. Germline V gives CDR1 SGHNT, CDR2 YYREEE (reference sequence). Deletions cut 3 bases from V and 7 bases from J, with 11 bases between.

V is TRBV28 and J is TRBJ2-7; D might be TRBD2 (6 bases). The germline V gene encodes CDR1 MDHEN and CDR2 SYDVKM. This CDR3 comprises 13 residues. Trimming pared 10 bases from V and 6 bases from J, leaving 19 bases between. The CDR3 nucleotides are TGTGCCATTTGGGGCGGAGGGTTCGGCGAGCAGTACTTC. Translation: CAIWGGGFGEQYF.

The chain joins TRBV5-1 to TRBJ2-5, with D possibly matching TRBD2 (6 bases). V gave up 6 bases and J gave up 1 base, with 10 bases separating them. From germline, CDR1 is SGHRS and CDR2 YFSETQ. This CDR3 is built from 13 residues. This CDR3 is CASNFGGQETQYF. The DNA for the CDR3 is TGCGCCAGCAACTTCGGGGGCCAAGAGACCCAGTACTTC. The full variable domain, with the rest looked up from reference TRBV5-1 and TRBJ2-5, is KAGVTQTPRYLIKTRGQQVTLSCSPISGHRSVSWYQQTPGQGLQFLFEYFSETQRNKGNFPGRFSGRQFSNSRSEMNVSTLELGDSALYLCASNFGGQETQYFGPGTRLLVL.

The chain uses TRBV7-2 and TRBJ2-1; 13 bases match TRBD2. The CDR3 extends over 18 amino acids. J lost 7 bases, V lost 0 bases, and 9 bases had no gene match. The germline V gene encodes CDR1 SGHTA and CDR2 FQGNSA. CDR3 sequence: CASSLAVGGLAGDNEQFF. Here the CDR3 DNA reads TGTGCCAGCAGCTTAGCGGTGGGTGGACTAGCGGGGGATAATGAGCAGTTCTTC.

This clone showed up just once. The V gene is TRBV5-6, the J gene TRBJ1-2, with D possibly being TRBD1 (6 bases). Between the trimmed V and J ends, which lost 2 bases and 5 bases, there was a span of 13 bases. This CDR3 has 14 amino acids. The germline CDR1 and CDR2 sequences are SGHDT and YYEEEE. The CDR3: CASSFLGQGYGYTF. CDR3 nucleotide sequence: TGTGCCAGCAGCTTTCTAGGGCAGGGGTATGGCTACACCTTC.

CDR3 nucleotides: TGCGCCAGCAGCTACTCCGGGACAGGGGAGGACACCATATATTTT. Translation: CASSYSGTGEDTIYF. The rearrangement joins TRBV5-1 to TRBJ1-3; 10 nucleotides align to TRBD1. The CDR3 length is 15 residues. Germline lookup yields CDR1 SGHRS and CDR2 YFSETQ. J was trimmed by 8 bases and V by 3 bases; bases with no gene match: 8.